Below, 9 T cell receptor beta chains from the same sample are listed, as sequenced in a study of blood T cell repertoires in COVID-19. Method: immunoSEQ multiplex PCR; TCRdb's copy keeps in-frame clones and lacks some. Among roughly 190,000 clones listed, more than 70% were seen once. Material for sequencing was peripheral blood. The receptors shown here come from a human donor in a cohort sampled during active COVID-19.

The chain carries TRBV11-2 and TRBJ2-5; TRBD2 might be the D (5 bases). Per the germline V gene, CDR1 is SGHAT and CDR2 is FQNNGV. The ends were cut back, 1 base at V and 1 base at J, with 10 bases in the middle. This CDR3 spans 15 amino acids. CDR3 nucleotides: TGTGCCAGCAGCTTAGGATATGGGAGCCAAGAGACCCAGTACTTC. It yields the protein CASSLGYGSQETQYF.

The chain is built from TRBV7-8 and TRBJ2-3; TRBD2 agrees at 10 bases. CDR1 and CDR2 from the germline V gene are SGHVS and FQNEAQ. With V trimmed by 1 base and J by 9 bases, 1 base remained unmatched. The CDR3 has 13 residues. CDR3 nucleotide sequence: TGTGCCAGCAGCTTAGGGACTAGCGGAACGCAGTATTTT. It codes for CASSLGTSGTQYF.

The chain links TRBV7-9 to TRBJ1-2, with D uncertain. Per the germline V gene, CDR1 is SEHNR and CDR2 is FQNEAQ (reference sequence). Trimming removed 7 bases at V and 5 bases at J, with 20 bases between. CDR3 size: 15 residues. CDR3 bases: TGTGCCAGCACCAAATCTAGCGGGCTCCTATATGGCTACACCTTC. The encoded protein is CASTKSSGLLYGYTF.

The chain recombines TRBV6-2 or TRBV6-3 with TRBJ1-4, with 8 bases aligning to TRBD1. The CDR3 has 14 residues. Germline V lookup: CDR1 MNHEY, CDR2 SVGEGT. The J segment lost 9 bases and the V segment lost 6 bases, leaving 9 bases of the junction unmatched. The CDR3 loop is CASSPGQAVQKLFF. The CDR3 nucleotides read TGTGCCAGCAGCCCGGGACAGGCGGTCCAAAAACTGTTTTTT.

The chain uses TRBV4-2 and TRBJ2-1, with 12 bases identical to TRBD2. CDR3 length equals 18 residues. With V trimmed by 0 bases and J by 3 bases, 6 bases remained unmatched. Germline CDR1 LGHNA, CDR2 YNFKEQ. The CDR3 DNA is TGTGCCAGCAGCCAAGATAGCCCTAGCGGGAGGGTCTACAATGAGCAGTTCTTC. It yields the protein CASSQDSPSGRVYNEQFF.

The chain recombines TRBV19 with TRBJ2-2, with D unclear. V was shortened by 6 bases and J by 0 bases, with 8 bases between the two germline ends. Germline V gene lookup returns CDR1 LNHDA and CDR2 SQIVND (reference sequence). CDR3 size: 14 residues. CDR3 bases: TGTGCCAGTAGGCAACATGCGAACACCGGGGAGCTGTTTTTT. Translating gives CASRQHANTGELFF.

The chain is built from TRBV19 and TRBJ1-1; 8 bases line up with TRBD1. Germline V lookup: CDR1 LNHDA, CDR2 SQIVND (reference sequence). V gave up 5 bases and J gave up 1 base; unmatched junction bases: 12. The CDR3 contains 17 residues. The CDR3 DNA reads as TGTGCCAGTAGTGCCCTCTCAGGGGGCGCATGGAACACTGAAGCTTTCTTT. This codes for CASSALSGGAWNTEAFF.

V gene TRBV5-1 combines with J gene TRBJ2-7; D is possibly TRBD1 (6 bases). The CDR3 loop spans 15 amino acids. Trimming took 0 bases from V and 0 from J, leaving 10 bases between them. Germline V gene lookup returns CDR1 SGHRS and CDR2 YFSETQ. CDR3 residues: CASSLAGDPSYEQYF. The CDR3 DNA reads as TGCGCCAGCAGCTTGGCAGGGGACCCCTCCTACGAGCAGTACTTC.

CDR3 region: CASSLAGKETQYF. In DNA, the CDR3 is TGTGCCAGCAGCTTGGCAGGGAAGGAGACCCAGTACTTC. The rearrangement uses TRBV5-4 and TRBJ2-5; D is possibly TRBD1 (5 bases). The V end was cut by 0 bases, the J end by 5 bases, with 8 bases between. The CDR3 runs to 13 residues. Germline CDR1 SGHNT, CDR2 YYREEE (reference sequence).